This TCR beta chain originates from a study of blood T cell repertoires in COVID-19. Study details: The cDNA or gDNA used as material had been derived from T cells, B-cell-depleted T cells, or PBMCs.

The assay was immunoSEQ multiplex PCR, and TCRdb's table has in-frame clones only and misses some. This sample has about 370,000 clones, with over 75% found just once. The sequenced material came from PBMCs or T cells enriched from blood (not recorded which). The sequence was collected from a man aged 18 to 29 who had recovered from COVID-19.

The CDR3 protein is CASSKQGAGTEAFF. CDR3 sequence (DNA): TGTGCCAGCAGCAAACAGGGGGCGGGTACTGAAGCTTTCTTT. This chain connects TRBV21-1 to TRBJ1-1; no check of the table's D call, TRBD1, against the DNA was made. TRBV21-1 is reported as a pseudogene. The CDR3 spans 14 residues.